These T cell receptor beta chains were read from a single sample in a study of human T cells and chemical hapten exposure. MiXCR was run by TCRdb on the 5' RACE reads, yielding one entry per CDR3 protein. This sample has about 140,000 distinct CDR3 sequences, with roughly 4% found just once. The receptors derive from a female donor in good health. Each CDR3 is given with its conserved first and last residue. D genes are given only for firm matches. A clone size is listed for some rows: how often the clone was seen (once, few, many), or a class if it is expanded.

size	V	length	D	J	CDR3	DNA
few	TRBV9	17	-	TRBJ1-1	CASSPLTRVKSGAEAFF	TGTGCCAGCAGCCCCCTAACCAGGGTCAAGTCGGGCGCTGAAGCTTTCTTT
many	TRBV10-3	13	-	TRBJ1-1	CAISVGGRTEAFF	TGTGCCATCAGTGTAGGGGGTCGAACTGAAGCTTTCTTT
-	TRBV6-1	14	-	TRBJ2-7	CASSESDRIYEQYF	TGTGCCAGCAGTGAAAGTGACAGGATCTACGAGCAGTACTTC
many	TRBV5-5	17	TRBD1	TRBJ1-1	CASSLSLVGQGGTEAFF	TGTGCCAGCAGCTTATCGTTGGTGGGACAGGGAGGAACTGAAGCTTTCTTT
many	TRBV2	14	-	TRBJ1-3	CASSEVRGGNTIYF	TGTGCCAGCAGTGAAGTCAGGGGAGGAAACACCATATATTTT
many	TRBV20-1	17	TRBD2	TRBJ2-1	CSARGLAGGLVYNEQFF	TGCAGTGCTAGGGGACTAGCGGGGGGGCTTGTATACAATGAGCAGTTCTTC
-	TRBV27	14	-	TRBJ1-5	CASSLSIGNQPQHF	TGTGCCAGCAGTTTATCGATCGGCAATCAGCCCCAGCATTTT
many	TRBV7-8	12	-	TRBJ1-2	CASSLSLLGYTF	TGTGCCAGCAGCTTATCTCTTCTTGGCTACACCTTC
few	TRBV7-9	17	-	TRBJ2-3	CASSSPTASFSTDTQYF	TGTGCCAGCAGCTCTCCGACAGCCTCCTTTAGCACAGATACGCAGTATTTT
-	TRBV6-1	13	-	TRBJ1-4	CASSGQGGEKLFF	TGTGCCAGCAGTGGGCAGGGCGGCGAAAAACTGTTTTTT
many	TRBV29-1	12	-	TRBJ2-6	CSVESGANVLTF	TGCAGCGTTGAATCGGGGGCCAACGTCCTGACTTTC
few	TRBV18	13	-	TRBJ1-5	CASSPSDGQPQHF	TGTGCCAGCTCACCTTCAGACGGTCAGCCCCAGCATTTT
many	TRBV24-1	14	-	TRBJ1-5	CATSDSQNNQPQHF	TGTGCCACCAGTGATTCACAGAACAATCAGCCCCAGCATTTT
few	TRBV6-1	13	-	TRBJ1-1	CASNPGAALWAFF	TGTGCCAGCAACCCGGGCGCGGCCTTGTGGGCTTTCTTT
few	TRBV27	16	-	TRBJ2-7	CASSLFSRAPGYEQYF	TGTGCCAGCAGTTTATTCTCTCGGGCGCCGGGCTACGAGCAGTACTTC
few	TRBV20-1	15	TRBD1	TRBJ2-7	CSARDLQGQTSEQYF	TGCAGTGCTAGAGATCTTCAGGGACAGACGAGCGAGCAGTACTTC
many	TRBV7-2	11	-	TRBJ2-5	CASSARVTQYF	TGTGCCAGCAGCGCGAGGGTGACCCAGTACTTC
many	TRBV20-1	15	-	TRBJ2-4	CSAAQGNGAKNIQYF	TGCAGTGCTGCGCAGGGGAATGGGGCCAAAAACATTCAGTACTTC
many	TRBV4-3	15	-	TRBJ2-1	CASSLERQVYNEQFF	TGCGCCAGCAGCCTTGAGAGACAGGTATACAATGAGCAGTTCTTC
many	TRBV6-5	14	-	TRBJ1-6	CASSRQDYNSPLHF	TGTGCCAGCAGTCGACAGGATTATAATTCACCCCTCCACTTT
many	TRBV10-3	16	TRBD1	TRBJ1-1	CAISEGTGPRVPEAFF	TGTGCCATCAGTGAGGGGACAGGGCCAAGAGTACCTGAAGCTTTCTTT
many	TRBV28	14	-	TRBJ1-2	CASSLIQVEYGYTF	TGTGCCAGCAGTTTAATTCAGGTTGAATATGGCTACACCTTC
few	TRBV18	14	-	TRBJ1-5	CASSPIGSNQPQHF	TGTGCCAGCTCACCTATAGGGAGCAATCAGCCCCAGCATTTT
few	TRBV20-1	13	-	TRBJ2-3	CSATRTSTDTQYF	TGCAGTGCTACACGGACAAGCACAGATACGCAGTATTTT
few	TRBV6-2/TRBV6-3	16	-	TRBJ1-2	CASSPRRGEWYYGYTF	TGTGCCAGCAGCCCCCGTCGAGGGGAGTGGTACTATGGCTACACCTTC
-	TRBV5-1	15	TRBD1	TRBJ1-1	CASSAGQTLNTEAFF	TGCGCCAGCAGCGCGGGACAGACCTTAAACACTGAAGCTTTCTTT
few	TRBV2	12	TRBD1	TRBJ2-7	CATQDRSYEQYF	TGTGCCACCCAGGACAGGTCCTACGAGCAGTACTTC
many	TRBV6-6	18	-	TRBJ2-5	CASSSHLTTISSKETQYF	TGTGCCAGCAGTTCCCATCTTACCACGATTTCGTCTAAAGAGACCCAGTACTTC
many	TRBV20-1	13	TRBD2	TRBJ2-7	CSASSGGRNEQYF	TGCAGTGCGTCTAGCGGGGGTCGCAACGAGCAGTACTTC
many	TRBV6-2/TRBV6-3	13	-	TRBJ2-3	CASSQTSTDTQYF	TGTGCCAGCAGTCAGACTAGCACAGATACGCAGTATTTT
many	TRBV5-1	13	-	TRBJ2-1	CASSLDQNNEQFF	TGCGCCAGCAGCTTGGATCAGAACAATGAGCAGTTCTTC
few	TRBV13	16	-	TRBJ2-1	CASSQLRGLSENEQFF	TGTGCCAGCAGCCAACTCCGGGGCCTAAGTGAGAATGAGCAGTTCTTC
many	TRBV3-1	14	-	TRBJ1-5	CASSQVRDTQPQHF	TGTGCCAGCAGCCAAGTCCGGGACACTCAGCCCCAGCATTTT
many	TRBV29-1	15	-	TRBJ1-3	CSVEESLVGRSPIYF	TGCAGCGTTGAAGAGTCTCTGGTCGGGCGTTCGCCCATATATTTT
many	TRBV3-1	14	TRBD1	TRBJ1-2	CASSFRGPNYGYTF	TGTGCCAGCAGTTTCAGGGGGCCGAACTATGGCTACACCTTC
many	TRBV2	13	-	TRBJ2-7	CASSVRLGFKQYF	TGTGCCAGCAGTGTAAGGTTAGGGTTTAAGCAGTACTTC
-	TRBV12-3/TRBV12-4	17	TRBD2	TRBJ2-1	CASSLGAGLARLDEQFF	TGTGCCAGCAGTTTAGGGGCGGGACTAGCGCGTTTAGATGAGCAGTTCTTC
many	TRBV18	13	TRBD1	TRBJ2-7	CASSPGTGHEQYF	TGTGCCAGCTCACCGGGGACAGGCCACGAGCAGTACTTC
many	TRBV6-5	14	-	TRBJ1-1	CASSYWGRDTEAFF	TGTGCCAGCAGTTACTGGGGCAGGGACACTGAAGCTTTCTTT
few	TRBV2	21	TRBD1	TRBJ1-4	CASSEVRLQGFYVATNEKLFF	TGTGCCAGCAGTGAAGTTCGGTTACAGGGGTTCTACGTAGCAACTAATGAAAAACTGTTTTTT
many	TRBV7-8	14	-	TRBJ1-4	CASSPRWGIEKLFF	TGTGCCAGCAGCCCCCGTTGGGGGATTGAAAAACTGTTTTTT
many	TRBV7-2	15	-	TRBJ1-5	CASSLAGISNQPQHF	TGTGCCAGCAGCTTAGCGGGGATTAGCAATCAGCCCCAGCATTTT